A selection of T cell receptor beta chains follows, all from one sample in a study of radiation and T cells in renal cell carcinoma. Profiled with immunoSEQ multiplex PCR; TCRdb holds only in-frame clones, not every one. The sample shows 100,000 to 150,000 clones, approximately 80% of them seen only once. This material consisted of blood, taken from a patient whose treatment included radiotherapy and nephrectomy. Every receptor here comes from a woman aged 60-75 years with renal cell carcinoma. Each CDR3 is given with its conserved first and last residue.

TRBJ2-3	TRBV7-3	CASSLQTNTDTQYF
TRBJ1-2	TRBV27	CASSRGVGTYGYTF
TRBJ2-3	TRBV29-1	CSADRGTTDTQYF
TRBJ2-1	TRBV6-5	CASSLGQYNEQFF
TRBJ1-1	TRBV19	CASSNRNTEAFF
TRBJ2-7	TRBV19	CASSIVAGRQYF
TRBJ1-1	TRBV2	CASSGLRRFTEAFF
TRBJ2-3	TRBV19	CASSSGGTDTQYF
TRBJ2-7	TRBV27	CASSFGTSGTYEQYF
TRBJ1-3	TRBV5-6	CASSSDTRNTIYF
TRBJ2-3	TRBV7-9	CASSPSTGRADTQYF
TRBJ2-7	TRBV4-3	CASSQGTGGDSYEQYF
TRBJ2-3	TRBV5-3	CASSWRTAPTDTQYF
TRBJ1-2	TRBV6-5	CASMGQNYGYTF
TRBJ2-3	TRBV4-3	CASSPSGQGRTDTQYF
TRBJ2-1	TRBV2	CASSESQGPNEQFF
TRBJ1-3	TRBV5-1	CASSLAGQGNTIYF
TRBJ2-2	TRBV12-5	CASAPYGTTNTGELFF
TRBJ1-5	TRBV6-5	CASSKRGSNQPQHF
TRBJ1-3	TRBV30	CAWSVVSGNTIYF
TRBJ1-2	TRBV6-6	CASSASDGAGKYGYTF
TRBJ2-7	TRBV6-1	CASSVTGSYEQYF
TRBJ1-2	TRBV9	CASSVEGMGLGYGYTF